The 2 T cell receptor beta chains given below trace back to one sample, sequenced in a study of shared clonotypes between healthy human individuals. The table came from immunoSEQ multiplex PCR; TCRdb's copy has only in-frame clones and leaves some out. Here the sample spans 850,000 to 1,100,000 clones, roughly 80% being singletons. The sequencing sample was made of memory CD4+ T cells from PBMCs. Subset noted: CD45RA-negative fraction. Receptor source: a man aged 18 to 29 in good health. Some clones in this sample may be carry-over from other donors' samples.

V usage is TRBV19 and J usage is TRBJ1-1; D is perhaps TRBD1 (6 bases). With 1 base removed from V and 5 bases from J, the gap between germline ends came to 14 bases. From germline, CDR1 is LNHDA and CDR2 SQIVND (reference sequence). The CDR3 extends over 15 amino acids. The CDR3 sequence: CASSIVGQGTTEAFF. In DNA form, the CDR3 reads TGTGCCAGTAGTATAGTTGGGCAGGGGACGACTGAAGCTTTCTTT.

The genes are TRBV6-9 and TRBJ2-7; 11 positions match TRBD1. Germline V CDR1 and CDR2: MNHGY, SVAAGI. This CDR3 is built from 17 residues. V lost 6 bases, J lost 0 bases, and 10 bases stayed unmatched. The CDR3 region is CASRPSRDRGISYEQYF. DNA for the CDR3: TGTGCCAGCAGGCCTTCCCGGGACAGGGGGATCTCCTACGAGCAGTACTTC.